This TCR beta chain emerged from a study of T cell responses to AZD1222 COVID-19 vaccine. The table came from immunoSEQ multiplex PCR; TCRdb's copy has only in-frame clones and leaves some out. The repertoire includes roughly 120,000 clones, about 88% of them detected once, and approximately 9.3% sits in the top ten. Losses at the gene ends were 1 base for V and 4 bases for J; bases not matched to a gene: 5. This CDR3 spans 15 amino acids. CDR1 is SGHTA and CDR2 is FQGNSA in the germline V gene. Sequencing used peripheral blood, obtained on day 0 of AZD1222 vaccination. The chain has TRBV7-2 and TRBJ1-2; 8 bases map to TRBD1. The receptor was isolated from an adult in good health. This chain's CDR3 is CASSLGAGGFYGYTF. The CDR3 DNA follows: TGTGCCAGCAGCTTAGGGGCAGGGGGCTTCTATGGCTACACCTTC.